These 6 T cell receptor beta chains came from one sample sequenced in a study of control samples from healthy donors and cancer patients. TCRdb keeps only in-frame clones here, not all; method: immunoSEQ multiplex PCR. Of about 410,000 clones listed, more than 80% are singletons. Sequencing was carried out using PBMCs. The source of these receptors is a man in his forties with head and neck cancer.

The J gene is TRBJ2-7, the V gene TRBV4-3; 7 nucleotides line up with TRBD1. V gave up 4 bases and J gave up 4 bases; unmatched junction bases: 7. Germline CDR1 is LGHNA and CDR2 is YSLEER. The CDR3 spans 14 residues. This CDR3 reads CASSRGTAEYEQYF. The CDR3 DNA is TGCGCCAGCAGCCGGGGGACAGCCGAATACGAGCAGTACTTC.

This chain uses TRBV2 with TRBJ2-1; 8 nucleotides align to TRBD2. Per the germline V gene, CDR1 is SNHLY and CDR2 is FYNNEI. The CDR3 has 14 amino acids. V dropped 4 bases and J dropped 10; count of bases not matched to a gene: 9. Written as DNA, the CDR3 is TGTGCCAGCAGTGCATTAGCGGGACCTGCCGAGCAGTTCTTC. Its translation: CASSALAGPAEQFF.

The rearrangement links TRBV30 to TRBJ2-7, with D perhaps matching TRBD2 (7 bases). The germline gives CDR1 GTSNPN, CDR2 SVGIG (reference sequence). The length of the CDR3 is 15 residues. Trimming stripped 0 bases from V and 5 bases from J, with 17 bases between. The CDR3 here is CAWSVNLAGDNEQYF. In DNA, the CDR3 is TGTGCCTGGAGTGTAAACCTTGCGGGGGACAACGAGCAGTACTTC.

The chain couples TRBV30 to TRBJ2-1; no clear D. Trimming left V 0 bases short and J 7 bases short, with 10 bases between. This CDR3 comprises 13 residues. Germline-derived CDR1 and CDR2 are GTSNPN and SVGIG (reference sequence). The DNA for the CDR3 is TGTGCCTGGAGTGTGTCAAGAGAGAATGAGCAGTTCTTC. It is translated as CAWSVSRENEQFF.

The chain carries TRBV7-2 and TRBJ1-1, with a weak D call TRBD1 (6 bases). The V gene's germline CDR1 is SGHTA and CDR2 FQGNSA. The V gene lost 0 bases and the J gene lost 0 bases, with 11 bases spanning the gap. CDR3 length: 16 amino acids. The CDR3: CASSLATGWMNTEAFF. CDR3 in DNA: TGTGCCAGCAGCTTAGCGACAGGATGGATGAACACTGAAGCTTTCTTT.

The chain is built from TRBV18 and TRBJ1-1, with D possibly being TRBD1 (5 bases). Germline CDR1 and CDR2: KGHSH and LQKENI. CDR3 size: 11 residues. Trimming removed 6 bases from V and 7 bases from J, with 9 bases in between. CDR3 residues: CASSRGYEAFF. CDR3 nucleotide sequence: TGTGCCAGCTCGAGGGGCTATGAAGCTTTCTTT.